Listed below are T cell receptor beta chains from one sample, sequenced in a study of control samples from healthy donors and cancer patients. TCRdb's table, derived via immunoSEQ multiplex PCR, lists solely in-frame clones and lacks some. The sample includes some 87,000 clones, 84% of them seen just once. Material: PBMCs. All receptors come from a man aged 55 to 70 with head and neck cancer. The CDR3 runs from the conserved cysteine through the conserved F or W. Fields, in order: clone size, D gene, J gene, V gene, CDR3 DNA, CDR3 protein. The D gene is left open where the match is weak. Size is omitted from some rows. Given values are once, few, many or a class for expanded clones.

NA	TRBD1	TRBJ2-7	TRBV7-8	TGTGCCAGCAGCCTGGGGACAGGCCTGTATTACGAGCAGTACTTC	CASSLGTGLYYEQYF
NA	NA	TRBJ1-1	TRBV6-5	TGTGCCGCCCCGGCGGGCGCATTGAACACTGAAGCTTTCTTT	CAAPAGALNTEAFF
NA	NA	TRBJ1-6	TRBV6-5	TGTGCCAGCTGGACGGTCGGGCGTTCACCCCTCCACTTT	CASWTVGRSPLHF
NA	TRBD2	TRBJ2-3	TRBV19	TGTGCCAGTAGTATTCTCCTAGCGGGAGGTGTTGGTACGCAGTATTTT	CASSILLAGGVGTQYF
NA	TRBD1	TRBJ1-1	TRBV30	TGTGCCTGGGGACAGGGAGCCTTCACTGAAGCTTTCTTT	CAWGQGAFTEAFF
once	NA	TRBJ2-7	TRBV5-1	TGCGCCAGCAGCTTGGGGGCAATTTACGAGCAGTACTTC	CASSLGAIYEQYF
NA	NA	TRBJ1-4	TRBV2	TGTGCCAGCAGTGAAATCGGTGAAAAACTGTTTTTT	CASSEIGEKLFF
NA	NA	TRBJ2-7	TRBV18	TGTGCCAGCTCACCAAGGGATTCAGGAGAGGGACACGAGCAGTACTTC	CASSPRDSGEGHEQYF
NA	TRBD2	TRBJ2-2	TRBV18	TGTGCCAGCTCACCCGACTTCGGGGGGAGTTCTTGGTACGTGGACACCGGGGAGCTGTTTTTT	CASSPDFGGSSWYVDTGELFF
NA	TRBD2	TRBJ2-7	TRBV10-3	TGTGCCATCAGTGAGTCGGGGGGAGCGGGAGGGCCGGGCGAGCAGTACTTC	CAISESGGAGGPGEQYF
NA	TRBD1	TRBJ1-2	TRBV19	TGTGCCAGTAGCAGGGGGATAGGTGGCCTAACCGCCCCCTCCACTAACTATGGCTACACCTTC	CASSRGIGGLTAPSTNYGYTF
NA	NA	TRBJ1-1	TRBV7-7	TGTGCCAGCAGCTTATTCGGGGTTGGTTACACTGAAGCTTTCTTT	CASSLFGVGYTEAFF
once	TRBD1	TRBJ2-5	TRBV15	TGTGCCACCAGCAGACAGGGGGCTATAGAGACCCAGTACTTC	CATSRQGAIETQYF
NA	NA	TRBJ2-2	TRBV10-3	TGTGCCGGATCAGGGCTGGGCTTTGGGGAGCTGTTTTTT	CAGSGLGFGELFF
once	NA	TRBJ1-1	TRBV5-5	TGTGCCAGCAGCTTTACGGCCGCGGGCGAGAGCACTGAAGCTTTCTTT	CASSFTAAGESTEAFF
NA	TRBD1	TRBJ1-6	TRBV6-5	TGTGCCAGCATCCCGGGACAGGGTACATCAGGCCTCCACTTT	CASIPGQGTSGLHF
few	NA	TRBJ2-3	TRBV27	TGTGCCAGCAGTACTCCTAGCACAGATACGCAGTATTTT	CASSTPSTDTQYF
NA	NA	TRBJ1-2	TRBV5-6	TGTGCCAGCAGCTTGGACAGACTCTATGGCTACACCTTC	CASSLDRLYGYTF
NA	NA	TRBJ2-5	TRBV6-6	TGTGCCAGCAGTTCCCCGCCAGCCGAGACCCAGTACTTC	CASSSPPAETQYF
NA	NA	TRBJ1-2	TRBV4-1	TGCGCCAGCAGCCGGGCCGTACCGGGACGCTACACCTTC	CASSRAVPGRYTF
NA	TRBD2	TRBJ2-1	TRBV29-1	TGCAGCGCCGAGGGTCGGCTAGCGGGAGATAATGAGCAGTTCTTC	CSAEGRLAGDNEQFF
NA	NA	TRBJ1-5	TRBV12-3/TRBV12-4	TGTGCCAGCAGCTTAATCAGGGACCAGCCCCAGCATTTT	CASSLIRDQPQHF
NA	TRBD2	TRBJ2-1	TRBV28	TGTGCCAGCAGCATTAGCGGGAGGATGTACAATGAGCAGTTCTTC	CASSISGRMYNEQFF
few	NA	TRBJ2-2	TRBV5-4	TGTGCCAGCAGCTTGAAGGGGGTGGGGAACACCGGGGAGCTGTTTTTT	CASSLKGVGNTGELFF
NA	TRBD1	TRBJ1-1	TRBV25-1	TGTGCCAGCAGTGAATTCGGTCAGGGGGCGTGGGCCCGTACTGAAGCTTTCTTT	CASSEFGQGAWARTEAFF
NA	TRBD2	TRBJ2-7	TRBV11-2	TGTGCCAGCAGCTCCTCCCCCCGACTAGCCGAGCAGTACTTC	CASSSSPRLAEQYF
NA	TRBD2	TRBJ2-7	TRBV12-5	TGTGCTAGTGGGCTAGCGGGAGGCTACGAGCAGTACTTC	CASGLAGGYEQYF
NA	NA	TRBJ2-7	TRBV3-1/TRBV3-2	TGTGCCAGCAGCCAAGATCTGGCGCGAGCCAGCTACGAGCAGTACTTC	CASSQDLARASYEQYF
NA	NA	TRBJ1-6	TRBV19	TGTGCCACCCACGCGGACAGTAATTCACCCCTCCACTTT	CATHADSNSPLHF
once	NA	TRBJ2-2	TRBV5-6	TGTGCCAGCAATTTGTGGGGCGCCGGGGAGCTGTTTTTT	CASNLWGAGELFF
once	TRBD2	TRBJ2-7	TRBV2	TGTGCCAGCAGTGAATTGTTGGCGGGAGTTGCGTACGAGCAGTACTTC	CASSELLAGVAYEQYF
NA	NA	TRBJ2-1	TRBV7-9	TGTGCCAGCAGGCCAAGGCTAGACAATTACAATGAGCAGTTCTTC	CASRPRLDNYNEQFF
few	TRBD1	TRBJ1-5	TRBV30	TGTGCCTGGAGTGTAGGGGACAGGGTCAATCAGCCCCAGCATTTT	CAWSVGDRVNQPQHF
NA	TRBD2	TRBJ2-2	TRBV5-1	TGCGCCAGCAGCTTGTCCCTTAGCGGGAGGGCCGACACCGGGGAGCTGTTTTTT	CASSLSLSGRADTGELFF
NA	NA	TRBJ2-1	TRBV30	TGTGCCTGGAGTCGGACCCCCCGGGCCACTGAGCAGTTCTTC	CAWSRTPRATEQFF
NA	NA	TRBJ2-2	TRBV12-5	TGTGCTAGTGCAATTTCCGGGGAGCTGTTTTTT	CASAISGELFF
few	NA	TRBJ1-4	TRBV28	TGTGCCAGCAGTTTATCCGGGGTGCAGGAAAAACTGTTTTTT	CASSLSGVQEKLFF
many	TRBD2	TRBJ2-2	TRBV4-1	TGCGCCAGCAGCCACCCCGAGGGAGGGGTTGAGCTGTTTTTT	CASSHPEGGVELFF
NA	NA	TRBJ2-1	TRBV10-2	TGCGCCAGCAGTGACTACGCGAGGAATGAGCAGTTCTTC	CASSDYARNEQFF
NA	TRBD1	TRBJ1-2	TRBV15	TGTGCCACCAGCAGAGGGGGGACAGCAGCCAACTATGGCTACACCTTC	CATSRGGTAANYGYTF
NA	TRBD2	TRBJ2-5	TRBV10-1	TGCGCCAGCAGCGAGAGGAGACTAGCGGGAGAGACCCAGTACTTC	CASSERRLAGETQYF
few	NA	TRBJ2-7	TRBV11-2	TGTGCCAGCAGCTTATACGGGCTTACCTACGAGCAGTACTTC	CASSLYGLTYEQYF
NA	NA	TRBJ2-5	TRBV13	TGTGCCAGCAGTAGACTCGCCGACAGGGGAGGGCAAGAGACCCAGTACTTC	CASSRLADRGGQETQYF
many	NA	TRBJ2-2	TRBV29-1	TGCAGCGTTCGAAAAGTGGGTGGGGACACCGGGGAGCTGTTTTTT	CSVRKVGGDTGELFF
NA	NA	TRBJ1-2	TRBV4-1	TGCGCCAGCAGCCAAGTGGAGCTGAAAGACTATGGCTACACCTTC	CASSQVELKDYGYTF
NA	TRBD1	TRBJ2-6	TRBV18	TGTGCCAGCTCACTACCACAGGGGGCTGGTGGGGCCAACGTCCTGACTTTC	CASSLPQGAGGANVLTF
NA	TRBD1	TRBJ1-5	TRBV10-3	TGTGCCATACAACAGGGGCTGCAACAGCCCCAGCATTTT	CAIQQGLQQPQHF
NA	NA	TRBJ1-6	TRBV9	TGTGCCAGCAGCGTAGACGCCGGGGGTTCACCCCTCCACTTT	CASSVDAGGSPLHF
few	NA	TRBJ2-1	TRBV4-1	TGCGCCAGCAGCCACCCCGTAAAACGACTAACTAACAATGAGCAGTTCTTC	CASSHPVKRLTNNEQFF
once	TRBD2	TRBJ2-1	TRBV14	TGTGCCAGCAGCCAAGGCCTAGCGGCTGTGGATGAGCAGTTCTTC	CASSQGLAAVDEQFF
NA	TRBD1	TRBJ2-3	TRBV19	TGTGCCAGTAGTATAAGGTTAAGGGGACAGAGCACAGATACGCAGTATTTT	CASSIRLRGQSTDTQYF
NA	NA	TRBJ1-2	TRBV28	TGTGCCAGCAGTCCCGGGGCCCCTAACTATGGCTACACCTTC	CASSPGAPNYGYTF